The clone carrying this TCR beta chain has only one observation. What it binds is not known. The data originate from a study of CD8 T cells in ankylosing spondylitis. Broader study findings: Blood from ankylosing spondylitis patients appeared to carry a characteristic eight-variant TCR beta motif. Some of these motif variants have turned up before, in reports on reactive arthritis synovial fluid and blood. Those disease-linked clones were CD8+; they were also relatively rare in peripheral blood. Reports say disease-linked clones showed up significantly more in matched ankylosing spondylitis synovial fluid.

Each CDR3 protein is one row after TCRdb ran MiXCR on the 5' RACE reads. The table has about 400,000 distinct CDR3 sequences, about a fifth seen once. This CDR3 has 14 residues. CDR1 is LNHDA and CDR2 is SQIVND in the germline V gene (reference sequence). The V end lost 5 bases, the J end lost 10 bases, and 17 bases lay between the germline ends. The sequence derives from a male donor with ankylosing spondylitis. Sequenced material: blood, either unsorted or a sorted T cell fraction (not recorded which). This chain uses TRBV19 with TRBJ1-4; possibly TRBD1 for D (5 bases). This CDR3 reads CASSLGRHQGKLFF. In DNA form, the CDR3 reads TGTGCCAGTAGTCTGGGACGGCACCAAGGAAAACTGTTTTTT.